This T cell receptor (beta chain) is from a study of CD4+ T cells in melanoma. General observations from the study: In melanoma, neoantigen-specific CD4+ T cells reportedly differed in differentiation state.

The CDR3 sequence is 16 residues long. Trimming took 4 bases from V and 4 from J; bases not matched to a gene: 10. Looked up from germline, CDR1 is SGHTS and CDR2 is YDEGEE. Sequenced by immunoSEQ multiplex PCR; TCRdb stores in-frame clones only, minus some. Found here are just over 14,000 clones, roughly 63% of them singletons; the top ten hold 15%. This clone was found once. Its antigen is not identified. The origin of this receptor is a human donor with melanoma. This rearrangement joins TRBV5-8 to TRBJ2-5, with 10 bases identical to TRBD2. Sequencing was done on a sample of cells from a culture (not recorded whether cultured in vitro). The CDR3: CASSPGTSVRGETQYF. Here the CDR3 DNA reads TGTGCCAGCAGCCCAGGGACTAGCGTCCGGGGAGAGACCCAGTACTTC.